This TCR beta chain was identified during a study of identical twins. Study conclusions and caveats: Fewer insertions were carried by abundant cord blood beta clonotypes, but none was seen in memory repertoires.

This clonotype appeared a few times. The antigen remains undetermined. V was pared by 3 bases and J by 2 bases, with 20 bases between. The CDR3 length is 17 residues. CDR1 LNHNV and CDR2 YYDKDF come from the germline V gene (reference sequence). TCRdb ran MiXCR on the 5' RACE reads and lists one entry per CDR3 protein. The table includes about 690,000 distinct CDR3 sequences, 5.5% to 6.5% detected once. Sequenced: naive T cells sorted from blood. The chain is built from TRBV15 and TRBJ2-7; a possible D gene is TRBD1 (5 bases). The TCR sequence derives from a young man in good health. The CDR3 spells CATSSAPPRQGAYEQYV. The CDR3 nucleotides are TGTGCCACCAGCAGTGCCCCCCCACGGCAGGGCGCCTACGAGCAGTACGTC.